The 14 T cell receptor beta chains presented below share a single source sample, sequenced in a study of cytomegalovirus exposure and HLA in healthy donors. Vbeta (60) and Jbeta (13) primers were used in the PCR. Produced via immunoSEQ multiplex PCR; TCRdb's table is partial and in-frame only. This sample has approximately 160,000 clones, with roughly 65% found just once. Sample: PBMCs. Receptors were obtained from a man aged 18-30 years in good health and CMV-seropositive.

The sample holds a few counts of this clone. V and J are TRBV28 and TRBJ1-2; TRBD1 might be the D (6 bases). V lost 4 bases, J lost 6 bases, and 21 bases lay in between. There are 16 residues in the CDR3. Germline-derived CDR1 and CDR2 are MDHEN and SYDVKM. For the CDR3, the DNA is TGTGCCAGCAGTTCCCTCGGGGGGGGCCTAGATCATGGCTACACCTTC. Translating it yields CASSSLGGGLDHGYTF.

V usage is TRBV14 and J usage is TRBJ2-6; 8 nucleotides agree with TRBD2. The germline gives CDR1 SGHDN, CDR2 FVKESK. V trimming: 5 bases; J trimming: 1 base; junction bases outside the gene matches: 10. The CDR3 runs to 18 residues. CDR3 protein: CASSYLLGLASGANVLTF. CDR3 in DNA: TGTGCCAGCAGCTATCTGTTAGGACTAGCTTCTGGGGCCAACGTCCTGACTTTC.

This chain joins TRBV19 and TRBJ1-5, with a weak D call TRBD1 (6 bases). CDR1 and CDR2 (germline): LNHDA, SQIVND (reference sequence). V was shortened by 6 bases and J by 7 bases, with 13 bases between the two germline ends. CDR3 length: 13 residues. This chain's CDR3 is CASSLPGEQPQHF. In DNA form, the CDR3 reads TGTGCCAGTAGCTTACCAGGGGAGCAGCCCCAGCATTTT.

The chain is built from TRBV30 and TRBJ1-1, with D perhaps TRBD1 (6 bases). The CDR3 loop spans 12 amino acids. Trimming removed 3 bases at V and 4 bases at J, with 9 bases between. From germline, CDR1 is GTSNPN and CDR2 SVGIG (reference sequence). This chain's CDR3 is CAWSQGITEAFF. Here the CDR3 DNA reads TGTGCCTGGAGCCAGGGGATCACTGAAGCTTTCTTT.

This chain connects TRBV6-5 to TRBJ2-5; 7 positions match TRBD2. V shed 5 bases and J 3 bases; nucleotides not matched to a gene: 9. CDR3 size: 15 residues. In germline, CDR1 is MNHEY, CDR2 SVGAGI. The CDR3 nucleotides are TGTGCCAGCAGTACAACCAGAACTAGCGAAGAGACCCAGTACTTC. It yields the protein CASSTTRTSEETQYF.

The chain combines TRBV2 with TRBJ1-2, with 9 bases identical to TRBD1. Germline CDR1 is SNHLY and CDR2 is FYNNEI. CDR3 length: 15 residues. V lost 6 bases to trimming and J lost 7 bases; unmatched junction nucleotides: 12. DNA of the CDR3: TGTGCCAGCAGAGAGTCCGGGACAGGGATTCGTGGCTACACCTTC. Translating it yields CASRESGTGIRGYTF.

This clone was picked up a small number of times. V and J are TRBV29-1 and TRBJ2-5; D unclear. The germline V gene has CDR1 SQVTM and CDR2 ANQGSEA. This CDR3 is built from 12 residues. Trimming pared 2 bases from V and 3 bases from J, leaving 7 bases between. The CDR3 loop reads CSVESLKETQYF. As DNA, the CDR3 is TGCAGCGTTGAATCGTTAAAAGAGACCCAGTACTTC.

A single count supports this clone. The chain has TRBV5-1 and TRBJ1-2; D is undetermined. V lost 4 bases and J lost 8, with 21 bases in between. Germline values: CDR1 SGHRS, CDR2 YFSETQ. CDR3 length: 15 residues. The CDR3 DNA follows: TGCGCCAGCAGCCTAGACCCTGACCCCCACATAGGCTACACCTTC. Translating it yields CASSLDPDPHIGYTF. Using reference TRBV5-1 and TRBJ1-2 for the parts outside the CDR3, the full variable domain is KAGVTQTPRYLIKTRGQQVTLSCSPISGHRSVSWYQQTPGQGLQFLFEYFSETQRNKGNFPGRFSGRQFSNSRSEMNVSTLELGDSALYLCASSLDPDPHIGYTFGSGTRLTVV.

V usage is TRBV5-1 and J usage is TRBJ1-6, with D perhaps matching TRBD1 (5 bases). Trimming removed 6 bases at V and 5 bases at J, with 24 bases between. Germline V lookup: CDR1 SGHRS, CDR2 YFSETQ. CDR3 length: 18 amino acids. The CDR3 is CASTSAGNGIANNSPLHF. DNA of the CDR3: TGCGCCAGCACCTCAGCAGGGAACGGTATTGCTAATAATTCACCCCTCCACTTT.

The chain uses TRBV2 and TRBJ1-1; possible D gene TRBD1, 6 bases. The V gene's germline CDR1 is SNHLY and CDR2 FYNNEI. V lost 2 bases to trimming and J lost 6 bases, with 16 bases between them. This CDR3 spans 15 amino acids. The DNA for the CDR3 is TGTGCCAGCAGTGAAAGTGTGGGCAGGGGACCTGAAGCTTTCTTT. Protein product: CASSESVGRGPEAFF.

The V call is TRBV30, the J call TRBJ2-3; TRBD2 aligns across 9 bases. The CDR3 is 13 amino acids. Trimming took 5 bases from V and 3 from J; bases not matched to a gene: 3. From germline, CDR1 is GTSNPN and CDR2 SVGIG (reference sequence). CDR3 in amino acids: CAWGTSGTDTQYF. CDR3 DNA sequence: TGTGCCTGGGGTACTAGCGGGACAGATACGCAGTATTTT.

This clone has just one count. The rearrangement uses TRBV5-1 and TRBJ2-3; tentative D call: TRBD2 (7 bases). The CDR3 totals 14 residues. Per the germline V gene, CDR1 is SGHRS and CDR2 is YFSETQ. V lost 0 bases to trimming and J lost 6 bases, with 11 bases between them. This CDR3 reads CASSLGGGVDTQYF. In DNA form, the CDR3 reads TGCGCCAGCAGCTTGGGGGGGGGCGTGGATACGCAGTATTTT.

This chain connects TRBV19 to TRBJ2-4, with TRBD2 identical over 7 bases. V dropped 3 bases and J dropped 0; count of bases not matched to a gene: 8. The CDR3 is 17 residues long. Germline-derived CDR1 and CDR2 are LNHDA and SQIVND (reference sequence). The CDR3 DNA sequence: TGTGCCAGTAGTATCTGGGAGGGCTTCGAAGCCAAAAACATTCAGTACTTC. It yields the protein CASSIWEGFEAKNIQYF.

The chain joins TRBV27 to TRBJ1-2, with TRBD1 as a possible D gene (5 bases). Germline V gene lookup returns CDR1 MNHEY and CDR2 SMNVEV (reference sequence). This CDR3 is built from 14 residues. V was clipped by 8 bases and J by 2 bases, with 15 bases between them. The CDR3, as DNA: TGTGCCAGCTCCCCGGGGGGAAGAAACTATGGCTACACCTTC. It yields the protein CASSPGGRNYGYTF.